What follows are 18 T cell receptor beta chains derived from one specimen sequenced in a study of long-term antiretroviral therapy in people with HIV. immunoSEQ v3.0 was run at survey level. Clones were sequenced by immunoSEQ multiplex PCR, and TCRdb holds only the in-frame ones, with some missing. The sample has some 31,000 clones, approximately 90% seen once. Sequences were derived from unsorted PBMCs, sampled 1.1 years after starting antiretroviral therapy. The receptors stem from a man aged 18 to 29 with HIV.

V usage is TRBV30 and J usage is TRBJ2-7; D possibly uses TRBD1 or TRBD2 (5 bases each). Trimming pared 2 bases from V and 3 bases from J, leaving 14 bases between. Germline CDR1 and CDR2: GTSNPN and SVGIG (reference sequence). The CDR3 is made up of 14 amino acids. The CDR3 nucleotides are TGTGCCTGGAGTCGGGACGGGGCGAGCTACGAGCAGTACTTC. This gives the protein CAWSRDGASYEQYF.

This clone occurred once. The chain is built from TRBV19 and TRBJ1-5; 8 positions agree with TRBD1. Germline CDR1 and CDR2: LNHDA and SQIVND (reference sequence). CDR3 length: 16 amino acids. V shed 3 bases, J shed 11 bases, and the junction held 15 bases outside the gene matches. The CDR3 reads CASSIDRGSAAESQHF. The DNA for the CDR3 is TGTGCCAGTAGTATCGACAGGGGATCGGCGGCGGAGTCCCAGCATTTT.

The V and J genes are TRBV7-9 and TRBJ2-2; TRBD1 matches 9 bases. J lost 6 bases, V lost 1 base, and 0 bases had no gene match. The V gene's germline CDR1 is SEHNR and CDR2 FQNEAQ (reference sequence). This CDR3 is built from 14 residues. The CDR3 reads CASSLGQGAGELFF. The CDR3 DNA is TGTGCCAGCAGCTTAGGACAGGGGGCCGGGGAGCTGTTTTTT.

This chain uses TRBV4-3 with TRBJ2-1; D not certain. The CDR3 loop spans 16 amino acids. Germline loops: CDR1 LGHNA, CDR2 YSLEER. V was cut by 0 bases and J by 3 bases, with 12 bases left in between. CDR3 amino acids: CASSQDSGRFYNEQFF. DNA for the CDR3: TGCGCCAGCAGCCAAGATTCAGGCAGGTTCTACAATGAGCAGTTCTTC.

The chain links TRBV13 to TRBJ1-5, with TRBD1 matching 7 bases. CDR1 is PRHDT and CDR2 is FYEKMQ in the germline V gene (reference sequence). The CDR3 is made up of 14 amino acids. After removal of 3 bases from V and 5 bases from J, the junction contained 4 bases not matched to a gene. The CDR3 region is CASSLGQGDQPQHF. The CDR3 coding sequence is TGTGCCAGCAGCTTGGGGCAGGGGGATCAGCCCCAGCATTTT.

The chain carries TRBV19 and TRBJ1-2; D remains unclear. Germline CDR1 reads LNHDA; CDR2 reads SQIVND (reference sequence). V gave up 3 bases and J gave up 7 bases, with 6 bases separating them. CDR3 size: 11 residues. CDR3 sequence (DNA): TGTGCCAGTAGTATCAGTGGTGGCTACACCTTC. The encoded protein is CASSISGGYTF.

The chain is built from TRBV12-5 and TRBJ1-3, with 10 bases that match TRBD1. There are 15 residues in the CDR3. Germline V gives CDR1 LGHNT, CDR2 FRNRAP. V was clipped by 5 bases and J by 2 bases; unmatched bases: 3. The CDR3 spells CASGPGTGAGNTIYF. The CDR3 nucleotides are TGTGCTAGTGGTCCCGGGACAGGGGCTGGAAACACCATATATTTT.

The chain combines TRBV18 with TRBJ1-1; D gene uncertain. The length of the CDR3 is 14 residues. Per the germline V gene, CDR1 is KGHSH and CDR2 is LQKENI. V was cut by 2 bases and J by 6 bases, with 13 bases left in between. CDR3 DNA sequence: TGTGCCAGCTCACCAGCCAGGCTGGGCCCTGAAGCTTTCTTT. Translated, it gives CASSPARLGPEAFF. Variable domain in full (rest from reference TRBV18 and TRBJ1-1): NAGVMQNPRHLVRRRGQEARLRCSPMKGHSHVYWYRQLPEEGLKFMVYLQKENIIDESGMPKERFSAEFPKEGPSILRIQQVVRGDSAAYFCASSPARLGPEAFFGQGTRLTVV.

The rearrangement joins TRBV7-6 to TRBJ1-2; D not resolved. The CDR3 contains 13 residues. Per the germline V gene, CDR1 is SGHVS and CDR2 is FNYEAQ. Trimming pared 1 base from V and 6 bases from J, leaving 9 bases between. Here the CDR3 DNA reads TGTGCCAGCAGCTTAGACCCGGGCCATGGCTACACCTTC. Its translation: CASSLDPGHGYTF.

Concerning this clone: This sample also contains other DNA sequences that code for the same CDR3. This chain connects TRBV13 to TRBJ2-5; D remains unclear. Germline CDR1 reads PRHDT; CDR2 reads FYEKMQ (reference sequence). This CDR3 is built from 13 residues. V shed 0 bases and J shed 4 bases, with 6 bases lying between them. The DNA for the CDR3 is TGTGCCAGCAGCTTAGGCCGAGGAGAGACCCAGTACTTC. Translation: CASSLGRGETQYF. Using reference TRBV13 and TRBJ2-5 for the parts outside the CDR3, the full variable domain is AAGVIQSPRHLIKEKRETATLKCYPIPRHDTVYWYQQGPGQDPQFLISFYEKMQSDKGSIPDRFSAQQFSDYHSELNMSSLELGDSALYFCASSLGRGETQYFGPGTRLLVL.

A note on this clone: One junction end does not reproduce the germline sequence, and a read error may be involved. The chain has TRBV5-1 and TRBJ2-3; 7 positions agree with TRBD2. The CDR3 is made up of 15 amino acids. Germline-derived CDR1 and CDR2 are SGHRS and YFSETQ. The CDR3 DNA reads TGCGCCAGCACCTTGGTGGGGGAGGGGACAGATACGCAGTATTTT. Translated: CASTLVGEGTDTQYF.

J is TRBJ2-3 and V is TRBV5-1; 14 bases fit TRBD2. The CDR3 has 16 amino acids. Per germline, CDR1 SGHRS and CDR2 YFSETQ. V trimming: 4 bases; J trimming: 3 bases; junction bases outside the gene matches: 4. The CDR3 sequence: CASSLRLAGGTDTQYF. CDR3 nucleotide sequence: TGCGCCAGCAGCCTCCGACTAGCGGGAGGGACAGATACGCAGTATTTT.

This rearrangement joins TRBV7-9 to TRBJ1-4, with TRBD1 as a possible D gene (6 bases). Trimming left V 1 base short and J 4 bases short, with 16 bases between. This CDR3 spans 17 amino acids. Germline V lookup: CDR1 SEHNR, CDR2 FQNEAQ (reference sequence). The CDR3 DNA reads as TGTGCCAGCAGCTTAGTAACGGGGGGCAGAGGTAATGAAAAACTGTTTTTT. This translates into CASSLVTGGRGNEKLFF.

The rearrangement joins TRBV2 to TRBJ2-2; D might be TRBD1 (6 bases). V shed 3 bases and J shed 1 base, with 12 bases lying between them. This CDR3 is built from 16 residues. CDR1 and CDR2 from the germline V gene are SNHLY and FYNNEI. CDR3 coding DNA: TGTGCCAGCAGTGAGCGGCAGGGGATGAACACCGGGGAGCTGTTTTTT. Amino acid sequence: CASSERQGMNTGELFF.

The rearrangement links TRBV4-3 to TRBJ2-3, with TRBD2 identical over 8 bases. The ends lost 0 bases at V and 6 bases at J; junction bases unmatched: 8. The CDR3 is 16 amino acids. CDR1 and CDR2 from the germline V gene are LGHNA and YSLEER. The CDR3 region is CASSQEPAGVGDTQYF. In DNA form, the CDR3 reads TGCGCCAGCAGCCAAGAGCCAGCGGGAGTCGGGGATACGCAGTATTTT.

The rearrangement joins TRBV7-9 to TRBJ1-1, with D maybe TRBD1 (5 bases). The CDR3 length is 15 residues. V was pared by 1 base and J by 1 base, with 10 bases between. CDR1 SEHNR and CDR2 FQNEAQ come from the germline V gene (reference sequence). The CDR3 protein is CASSLVPGQNTEAFF. CDR3 in DNA: TGTGCCAGCAGCTTAGTTCCAGGGCAGAACACTGAAGCTTTCTTT.

The genes are TRBV28 and TRBJ2-5; TRBD1 might be the D (6 bases). The CDR3 contains 14 residues. Trimming stripped 6 bases from V and 5 bases from J, with 16 bases between. Per the germline V gene, CDR1 is MDHEN and CDR2 is SYDVKM. The CDR3 loop is CASSTGPTPETQYF. In DNA, the CDR3 is TGTGCCAGCAGCACAGGGCCTACCCCGGAGACCCAGTACTTC.

In this sample, this clone turned up once. The rearrangement links TRBV5-1 to TRBJ1-4; 9 bases agree with TRBD1. CDR1 is SGHRS and CDR2 is YFSETQ in the germline V gene. The V and J ends lost 0 bases and 11 bases, in that order; junction bases with no gene match: 8. This CDR3 region has 15 residues. The CDR3 nucleotides read TGCGCCAGCAGCTTGGCCGGGGACAGGGTGGATAAACTGTTTTTT. Translating it yields CASSLAGDRVDKLFF.